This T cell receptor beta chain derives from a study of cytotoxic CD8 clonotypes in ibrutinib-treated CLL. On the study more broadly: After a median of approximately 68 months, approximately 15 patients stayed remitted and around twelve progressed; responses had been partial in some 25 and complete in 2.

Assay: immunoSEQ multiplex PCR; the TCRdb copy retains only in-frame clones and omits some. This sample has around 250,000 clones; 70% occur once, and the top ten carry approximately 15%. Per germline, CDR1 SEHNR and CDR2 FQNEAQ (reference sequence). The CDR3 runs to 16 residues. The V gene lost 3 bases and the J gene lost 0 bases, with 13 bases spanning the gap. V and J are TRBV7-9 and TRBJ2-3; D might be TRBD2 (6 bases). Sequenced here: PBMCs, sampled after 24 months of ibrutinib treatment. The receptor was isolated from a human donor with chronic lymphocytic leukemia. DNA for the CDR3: TGTGCCAGCAGCTTTGGGCCGGGAGAGAGCACAGATACGCAGTATTTT. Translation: CASSFGPGESTDTQYF.